The subject of this entry is one T cell receptor beta chain. Germline assignment: CDR1 MNHEY and CDR2 SVGAGI. With V trimmed by 7 bases and J by 0 bases, 6 bases remained unmatched. The CDR3 spans 14 residues. The data belong to a study of cytomegalovirus exposure and HLA in healthy donors. Using immunoSEQ multiplex PCR, the repertoire was profiled, and TCRdb retains in-frame clones only, with some absent. The profile covers 100,000 to 150,000 clones, with around 85% appearing a single time and 2% to 2.5% taken by the ten largest. This chain connects TRBV6-5 to TRBJ2-7; 7 nucleotides line up with TRBD1. Sequencing was carried out using PBMCs. The sequence derives from a woman aged 25 to 39 in good health and CMV-seronegative. CDR3 DNA: TGTGCCAGCAAGGAGGACAGGACCTCCTACGAGCAGTACTTC. Protein: CASKEDRTSYEQYF.